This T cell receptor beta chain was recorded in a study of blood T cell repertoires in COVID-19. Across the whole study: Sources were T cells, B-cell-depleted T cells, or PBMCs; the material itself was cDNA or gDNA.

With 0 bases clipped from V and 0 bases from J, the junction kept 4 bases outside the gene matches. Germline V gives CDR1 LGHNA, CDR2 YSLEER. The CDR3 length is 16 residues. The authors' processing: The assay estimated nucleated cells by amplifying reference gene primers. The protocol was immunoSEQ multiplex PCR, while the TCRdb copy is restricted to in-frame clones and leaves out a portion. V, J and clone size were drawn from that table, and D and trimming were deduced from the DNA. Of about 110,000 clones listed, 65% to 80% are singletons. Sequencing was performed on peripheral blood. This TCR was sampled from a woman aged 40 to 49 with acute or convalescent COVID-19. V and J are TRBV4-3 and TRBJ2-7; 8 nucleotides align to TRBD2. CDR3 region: CASSQDPGGASYEQYF. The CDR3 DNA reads TGCGCCAGCAGCCAAGATCCGGGGGGGGCCTCCTACGAGCAGTACTTC.